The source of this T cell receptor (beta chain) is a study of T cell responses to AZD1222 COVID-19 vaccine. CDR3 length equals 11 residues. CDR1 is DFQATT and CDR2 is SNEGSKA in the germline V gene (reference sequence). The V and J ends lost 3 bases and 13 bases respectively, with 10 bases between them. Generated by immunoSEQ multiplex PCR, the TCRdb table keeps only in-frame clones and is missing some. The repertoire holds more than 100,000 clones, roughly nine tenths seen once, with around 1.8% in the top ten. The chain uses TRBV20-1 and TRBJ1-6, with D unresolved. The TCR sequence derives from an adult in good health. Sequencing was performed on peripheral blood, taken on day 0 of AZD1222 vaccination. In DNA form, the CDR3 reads TGCAGTGCTAGTAACGCGGGGCCCCTCCACTTT. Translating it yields CSASNAGPLHF.